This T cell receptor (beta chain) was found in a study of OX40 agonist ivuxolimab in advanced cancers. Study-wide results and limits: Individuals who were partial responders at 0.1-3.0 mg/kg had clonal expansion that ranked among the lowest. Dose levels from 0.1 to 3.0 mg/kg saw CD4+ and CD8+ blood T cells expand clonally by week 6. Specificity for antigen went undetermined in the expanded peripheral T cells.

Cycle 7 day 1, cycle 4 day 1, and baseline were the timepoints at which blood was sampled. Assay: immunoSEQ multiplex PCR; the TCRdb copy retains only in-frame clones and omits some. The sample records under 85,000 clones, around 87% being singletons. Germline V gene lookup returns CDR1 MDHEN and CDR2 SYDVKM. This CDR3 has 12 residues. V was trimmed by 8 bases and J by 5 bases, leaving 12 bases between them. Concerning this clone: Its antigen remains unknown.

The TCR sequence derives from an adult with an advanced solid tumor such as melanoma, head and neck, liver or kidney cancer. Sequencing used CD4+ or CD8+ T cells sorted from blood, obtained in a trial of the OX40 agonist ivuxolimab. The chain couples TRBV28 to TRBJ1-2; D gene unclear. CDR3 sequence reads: CASSGKGYGYTF. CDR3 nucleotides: TGTGCCAGCTCCGGGAAGGGATATGGCTACACCTTC.